This TCR beta chain was sequenced for a study of cytomegalovirus exposure and HLA in healthy donors. On the study more broadly: The 120 or so validation repertoires were produced on the same platform as the 550 to 700 repertoires of the first cohort. This was reported in a later analysis. The study, taken as a whole, reports: The authors listed 164 TCR beta chains as cytomegalovirus-associated. A few of the chains that were CMV-associated were confirmed in vitro to be specific for CMV antigens.

With 6 bases removed from V and 4 bases from J, the gap between germline ends came to 10 bases. CDR3 length: 13 amino acids. Germline V lookup: CDR1 MNHNS, CDR2 SASEGT. This clone was seen just once. Antigen: not known. The same CDR3 can be traced to other DNA sequences in this sample. Assay used: immunoSEQ multiplex PCR; TCRdb lists only in-frame clones, some missing. The sample yields 150,000 to 200,000 clones, around 83% seen once. Sequenced material: PBMCs. The source is a woman aged 25 to 39 in good health and CMV-seropositive. The chain is built from TRBV6-1 and TRBJ1-5; perhaps TRBD1 as D (6 bases). CDR3 protein: CASSEQGNQPQHF. CDR3 in DNA: TGTGCCAGCAGCGAACAGGGTAATCAGCCCCAGCATTTT.